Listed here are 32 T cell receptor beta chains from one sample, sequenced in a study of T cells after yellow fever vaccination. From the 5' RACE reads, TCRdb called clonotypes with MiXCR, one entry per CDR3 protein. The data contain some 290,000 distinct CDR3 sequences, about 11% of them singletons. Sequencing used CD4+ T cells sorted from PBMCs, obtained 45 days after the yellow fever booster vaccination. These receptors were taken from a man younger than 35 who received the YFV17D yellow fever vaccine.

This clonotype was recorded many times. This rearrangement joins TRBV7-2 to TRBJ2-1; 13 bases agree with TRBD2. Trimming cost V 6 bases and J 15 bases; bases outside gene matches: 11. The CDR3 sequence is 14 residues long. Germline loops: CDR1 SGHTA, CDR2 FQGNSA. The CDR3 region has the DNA TGTGCCAGCAGTACCACTAGCGGGGGGGTTCCGGGGTTCTTC. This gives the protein CASSTTSGGVPGFF.

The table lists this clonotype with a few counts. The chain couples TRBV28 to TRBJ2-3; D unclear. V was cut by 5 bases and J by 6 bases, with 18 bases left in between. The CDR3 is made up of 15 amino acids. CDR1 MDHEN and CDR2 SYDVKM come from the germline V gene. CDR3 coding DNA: TGTGCCAGCAGTACAACCGCCGATCCCGTGGATACGCAGTATTTT. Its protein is CASSTTADPVDTQYF.

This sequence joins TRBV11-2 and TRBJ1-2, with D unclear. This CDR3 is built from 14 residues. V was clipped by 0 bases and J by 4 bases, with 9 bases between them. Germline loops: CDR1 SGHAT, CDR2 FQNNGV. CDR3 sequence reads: CASSLDMGAYGYTF. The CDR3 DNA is TGTGCCAGCAGCTTAGATATGGGTGCCTATGGCTACACCTTC.

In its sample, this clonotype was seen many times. The CDR3 sequence is CAIRLAGSDTQYF. CDR3 in DNA: TGTGCCATCAGACTAGCCGGGTCGGATACGCAGTATTTT. The chain links TRBV10-3 to TRBJ2-3, with D possibly matching TRBD2 (6 bases). The CDR3 has 13 residues. Trimming took 6 bases from V and 6 from J, leaving 13 bases between them. Germline V lookup: CDR1 ENHRY, CDR2 SYGVKD.

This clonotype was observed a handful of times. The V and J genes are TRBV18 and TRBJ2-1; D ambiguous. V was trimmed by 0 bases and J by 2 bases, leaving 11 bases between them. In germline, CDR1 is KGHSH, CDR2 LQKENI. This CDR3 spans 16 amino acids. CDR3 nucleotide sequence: TGTGCCAGCTCACCACCCTCGCGCAATGCCTACAATGAGCAGTTCTTC. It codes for CASSPPSRNAYNEQFF.

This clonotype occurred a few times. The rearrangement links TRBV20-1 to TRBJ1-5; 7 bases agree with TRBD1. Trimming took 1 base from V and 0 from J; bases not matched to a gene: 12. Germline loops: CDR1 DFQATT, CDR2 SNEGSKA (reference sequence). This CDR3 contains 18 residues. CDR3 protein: CSARGPGQSLYSNQPQHF. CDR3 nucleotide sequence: TGCAGTGCTAGAGGTCCGGGACAGAGTCTATATAGCAATCAGCCCCAGCATTTT.

Here the CDR3 reads CAISRDRKDEKLFF. In nucleotides, the CDR3 is TGTGCCATCAGCCGGGACAGGAAAGATGAAAAACTGTTTTTT. The chain links TRBV10-3 to TRBJ1-4; 8 bases fit TRBD1. Germline V gene data show CDR1 as ENHRY and CDR2 as SYGVKD. The CDR3 has 14 residues. V was pared by 6 bases and J by 6 bases, with 6 bases of the junction left unmatched.

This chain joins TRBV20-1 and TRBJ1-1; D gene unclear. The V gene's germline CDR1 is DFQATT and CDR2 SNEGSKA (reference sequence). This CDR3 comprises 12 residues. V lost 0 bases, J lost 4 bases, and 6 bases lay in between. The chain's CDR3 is CSARESGTEAFF. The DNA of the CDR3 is TGCAGTGCTAGAGAATCCGGCACTGAAGCTTTCTTT.

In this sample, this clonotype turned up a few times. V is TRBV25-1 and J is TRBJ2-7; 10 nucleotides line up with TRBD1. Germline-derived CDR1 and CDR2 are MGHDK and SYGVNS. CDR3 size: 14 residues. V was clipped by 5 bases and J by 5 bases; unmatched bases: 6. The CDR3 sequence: CASSRGQGTDEQYF. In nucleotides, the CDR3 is TGTGCCAGCAGTAGGGGACAGGGGACAGACGAGCAGTACTTC.

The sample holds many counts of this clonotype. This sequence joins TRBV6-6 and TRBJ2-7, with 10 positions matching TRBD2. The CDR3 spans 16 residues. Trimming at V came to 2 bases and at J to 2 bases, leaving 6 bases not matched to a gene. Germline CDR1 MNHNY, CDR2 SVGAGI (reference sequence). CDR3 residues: CASSYGSGGSTYEQYV. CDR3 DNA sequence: TGTGCCAGCAGTTACGGTAGCGGGGGGTCCACCTACGAGCAGTACGTC.

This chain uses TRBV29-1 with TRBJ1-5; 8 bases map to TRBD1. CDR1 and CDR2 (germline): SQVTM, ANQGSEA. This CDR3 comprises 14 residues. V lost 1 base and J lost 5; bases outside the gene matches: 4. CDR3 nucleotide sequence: TGCAGCGTTGAAGTGTTGACAGGGGATCAGCCCCAGCATTTT. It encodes CSVEVLTGDQPQHF.

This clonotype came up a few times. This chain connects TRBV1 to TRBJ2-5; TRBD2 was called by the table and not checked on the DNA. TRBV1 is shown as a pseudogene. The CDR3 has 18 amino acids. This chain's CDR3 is CTSSQDRARSRYQETQYF. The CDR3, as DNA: TGCACCAGCAGCCAAGATCGGGCTAGGAGCAGATACCAAGAGACCCAGTACTTC.

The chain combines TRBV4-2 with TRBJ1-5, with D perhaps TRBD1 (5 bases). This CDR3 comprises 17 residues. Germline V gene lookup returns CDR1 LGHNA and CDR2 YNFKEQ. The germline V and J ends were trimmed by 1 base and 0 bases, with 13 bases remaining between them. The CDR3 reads CASSQADRAYSNQPQHF. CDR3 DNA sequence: TGTGCCAGCAGCCAAGCCGACAGAGCTTATAGCAATCAGCCCCAGCATTTT.

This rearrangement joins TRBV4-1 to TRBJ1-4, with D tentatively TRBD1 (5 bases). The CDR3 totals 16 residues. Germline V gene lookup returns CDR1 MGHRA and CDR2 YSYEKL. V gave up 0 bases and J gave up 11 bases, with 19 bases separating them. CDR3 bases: TGCGCCAGCAGCCAAGATATACCGGGGGGATTTGGGAAACTGTTTTTT. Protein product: CASSQDIPGGFGKLFF.

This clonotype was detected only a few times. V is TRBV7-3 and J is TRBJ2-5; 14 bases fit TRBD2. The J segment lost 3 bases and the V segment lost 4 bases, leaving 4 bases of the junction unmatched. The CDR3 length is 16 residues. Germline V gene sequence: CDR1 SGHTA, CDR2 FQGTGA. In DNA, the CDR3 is TGTGCCAGCAGCTCCGGGACTAGCGGGAGCAAAGAGACCCAGTACTTC. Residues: CASSSGTSGSKETQYF. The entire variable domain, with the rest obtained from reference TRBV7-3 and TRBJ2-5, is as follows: GAGVSQTPSNKVTEKGKYVELRCDPISGHTALYWYRQSLGQGPEFLIYFQGTGAADDSGLPNDRFFAVRPEGSVSTLKIQRTERGDSAVYLCASSSGTSGSKETQYFGPGTRLLVL.

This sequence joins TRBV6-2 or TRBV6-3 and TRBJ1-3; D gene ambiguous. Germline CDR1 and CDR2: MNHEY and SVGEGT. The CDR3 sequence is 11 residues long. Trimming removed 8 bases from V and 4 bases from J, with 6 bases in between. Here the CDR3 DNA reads TGTGCCAGCGAGCGGGGAAACACCATATATTTT. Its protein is CASERGNTIYF.

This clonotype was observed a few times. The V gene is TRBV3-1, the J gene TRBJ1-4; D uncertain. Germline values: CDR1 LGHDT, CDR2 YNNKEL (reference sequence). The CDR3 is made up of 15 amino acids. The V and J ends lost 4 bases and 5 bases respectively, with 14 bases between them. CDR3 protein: CASSRLYGGNEKLFF. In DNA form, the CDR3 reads TGTGCCAGCAGCCGCCTCTACGGAGGGAATGAAAAACTGTTTTTT. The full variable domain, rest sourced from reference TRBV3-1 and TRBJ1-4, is DTAVSQTPKYLVTQMGNDKSIKCEQNLGHDTMYWYKQDSKKFLKIMFSYNNKELIINETVPNRFSPKSPDKAHLNLHINSLELGDSAVYFCASSRLYGGNEKLFFGSGTQLSVL.

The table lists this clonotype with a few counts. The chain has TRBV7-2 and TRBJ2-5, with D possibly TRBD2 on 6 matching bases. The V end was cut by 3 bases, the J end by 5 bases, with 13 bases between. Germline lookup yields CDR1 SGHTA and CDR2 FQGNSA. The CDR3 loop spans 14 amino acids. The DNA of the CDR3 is TGTGCCAGCAGCTTTAGCCGGGGGTACGAGACCCAGTACTTC. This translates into CASSFSRGYETQYF. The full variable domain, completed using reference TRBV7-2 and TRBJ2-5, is GAGVSQSPSNKVTEKGKDVELRCDPISGHTALYWYRQSLGQGLEFLIYFQGNSAPDKSGLPSDRFSAERTGGSVSTLTIQRTQQEDSAVYLCASSFSRGYETQYFGPGTRLLVL.

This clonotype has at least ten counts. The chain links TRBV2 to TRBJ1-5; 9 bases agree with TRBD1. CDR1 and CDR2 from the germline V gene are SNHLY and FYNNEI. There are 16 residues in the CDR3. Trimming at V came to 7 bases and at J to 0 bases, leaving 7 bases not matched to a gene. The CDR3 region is CASKGTGRYSNQPQHF. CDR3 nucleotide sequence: TGTGCCAGCAAAGGGACAGGGAGATATAGCAATCAGCCCCAGCATTTT.

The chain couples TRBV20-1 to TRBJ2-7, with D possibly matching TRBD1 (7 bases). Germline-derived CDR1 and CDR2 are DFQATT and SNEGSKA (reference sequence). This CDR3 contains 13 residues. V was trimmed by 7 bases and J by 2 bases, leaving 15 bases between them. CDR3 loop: CSVQGGEPYEQYF. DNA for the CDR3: TGCAGTGTTCAGGGGGGCGAACCCTACGAGCAGTACTTC.

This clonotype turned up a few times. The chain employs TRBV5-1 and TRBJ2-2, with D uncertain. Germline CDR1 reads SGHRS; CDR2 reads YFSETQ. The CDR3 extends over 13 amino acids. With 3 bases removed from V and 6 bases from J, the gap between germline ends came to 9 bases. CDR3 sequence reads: CASSSVSAGELFF. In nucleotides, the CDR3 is TGCGCCAGCAGCTCTGTATCAGCCGGGGAGCTGTTTTTT.

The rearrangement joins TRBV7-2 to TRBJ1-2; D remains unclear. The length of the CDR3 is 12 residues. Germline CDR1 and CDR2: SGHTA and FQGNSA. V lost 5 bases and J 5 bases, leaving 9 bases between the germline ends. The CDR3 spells CASSVDGYGYTF. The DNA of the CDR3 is TGTGCCAGCAGCGTGGACGGATATGGCTACACCTTC.

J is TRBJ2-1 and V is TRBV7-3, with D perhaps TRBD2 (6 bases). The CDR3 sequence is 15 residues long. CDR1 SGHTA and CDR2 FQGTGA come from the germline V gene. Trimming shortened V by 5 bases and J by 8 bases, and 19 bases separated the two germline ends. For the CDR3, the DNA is TGTGCCAGCAGCCCTAGCCGGGACTCAATCGATGAGCAGTTCTTC. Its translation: CASSPSRDSIDEQFF.

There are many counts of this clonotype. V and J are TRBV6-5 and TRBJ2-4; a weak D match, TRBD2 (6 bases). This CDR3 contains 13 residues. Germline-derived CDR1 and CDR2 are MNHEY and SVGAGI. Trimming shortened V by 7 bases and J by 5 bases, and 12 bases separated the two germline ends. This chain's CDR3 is CASKAGNENIQYF. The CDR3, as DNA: TGTGCCAGCAAGGCGGGGAATGAAAACATTCAGTACTTC.

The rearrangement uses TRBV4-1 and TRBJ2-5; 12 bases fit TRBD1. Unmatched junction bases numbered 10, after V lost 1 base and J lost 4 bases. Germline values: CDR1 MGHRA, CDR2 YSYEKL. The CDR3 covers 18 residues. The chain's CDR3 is CASSQVYGTGGTGETQYF. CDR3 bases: TGCGCCAGCAGCCAAGTTTACGGGACAGGGGGCACGGGAGAGACCCAGTACTTC.

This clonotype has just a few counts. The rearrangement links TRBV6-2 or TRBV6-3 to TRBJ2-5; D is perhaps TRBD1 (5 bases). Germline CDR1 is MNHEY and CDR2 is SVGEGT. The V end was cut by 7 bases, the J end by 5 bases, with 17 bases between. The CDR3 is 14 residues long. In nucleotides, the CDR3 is TGTGCCAGCACCCACTCAGGGTTTGAGGAGACCCAGTACTTC. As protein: CASTHSGFEETQYF.

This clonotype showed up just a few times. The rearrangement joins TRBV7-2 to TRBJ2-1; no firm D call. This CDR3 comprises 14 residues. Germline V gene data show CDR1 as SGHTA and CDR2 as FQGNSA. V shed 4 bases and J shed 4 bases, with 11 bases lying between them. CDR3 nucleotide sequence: TGTGCCAGCAGCTCCCCTGGCGGATACAATGAGCAGTTCTTC. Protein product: CASSSPGGYNEQFF.

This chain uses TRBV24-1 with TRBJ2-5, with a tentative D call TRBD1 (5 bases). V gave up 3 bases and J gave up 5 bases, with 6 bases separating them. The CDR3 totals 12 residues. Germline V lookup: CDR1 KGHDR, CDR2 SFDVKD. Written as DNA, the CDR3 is TGTGCCACCAGTGATGACAGTGAGACCCAGTACTTC. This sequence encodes CATSDDSETQYF.

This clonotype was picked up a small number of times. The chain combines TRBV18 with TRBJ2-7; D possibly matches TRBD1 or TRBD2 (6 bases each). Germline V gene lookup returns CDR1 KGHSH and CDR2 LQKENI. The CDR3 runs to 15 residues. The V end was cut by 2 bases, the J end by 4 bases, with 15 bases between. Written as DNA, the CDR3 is TGTGCCAGCTCACCAGGGGTCGGGGGCCGGTACGAGCAGTACTTC. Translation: CASSPGVGGRYEQYF.

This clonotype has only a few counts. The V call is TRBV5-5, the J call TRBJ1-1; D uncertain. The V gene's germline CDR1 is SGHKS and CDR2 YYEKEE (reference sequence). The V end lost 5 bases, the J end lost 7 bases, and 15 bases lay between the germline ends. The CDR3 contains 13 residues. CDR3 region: CASRRSPESEAFF. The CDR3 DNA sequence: TGTGCCAGCAGAAGGTCGCCAGAGAGTGAAGCTTTCTTT.

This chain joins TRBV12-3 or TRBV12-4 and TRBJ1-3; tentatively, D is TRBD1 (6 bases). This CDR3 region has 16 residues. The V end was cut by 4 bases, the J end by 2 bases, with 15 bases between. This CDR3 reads CASSSTGGGTGNTIYF. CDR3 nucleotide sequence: TGTGCCAGCAGTTCGACGGGAGGGGGTACTGGAAACACCATATATTTT.

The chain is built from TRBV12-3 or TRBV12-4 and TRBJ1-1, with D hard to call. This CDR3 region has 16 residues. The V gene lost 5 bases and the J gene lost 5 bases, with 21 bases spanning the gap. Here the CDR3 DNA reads TGTGCCAGCAGTCTCCCCCGCGGGGTACGTCGAACTGAAGCTTTCTTT. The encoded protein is CASSLPRGVRRTEAFF.